These T cell receptor beta chains were read from a single sample in a study of blood T cell repertoires in COVID-19. Only in-frame clones appear in the TCRdb table, and some are missing; sequencing was by immunoSEQ multiplex PCR. The repertoire holds tens of thousands of clones, about nine tenths seen once, with approximately 3.3% in the top ten. Sequencing was done on a sample of peripheral blood. These receptors all come from a human donor in a cohort sampled during active COVID-19. Each CDR3 is given with its conserved first and last residue. Fields, in order: clone size, D gene, J gene, V gene, CDR3 DNA, CDR3 protein. The D gene is left open where the match is weak. Not all rows give a size; the values are once, few, many and, for expanded clones, a class.

abundance: .; d_gene: .; j_gene: TRBJ1-1; v_gene: TRBV11-2; CDR3nt: TGTGCCAGCAGCTTAGATGGCAGGGAGAACACTGAAGCTTTCTTT; CDR3aa: CASSLDGRENTEAFF
abundance: once; d_gene: .; j_gene: TRBJ2-6; v_gene: TRBV18; CDR3nt: TGTGCCAGCTCACCAGGGCGCTCTGGGGCCAACGTCCTGACTTTC; CDR3aa: CASSPGRSGANVLTF
abundance: .; d_gene: .; j_gene: TRBJ2-1; v_gene: TRBV5-5; CDR3nt: TGTGCCAGCAGCTCCACAGGGTTATACAATGAGCAGTTCTTC; CDR3aa: CASSSTGLYNEQFF
abundance: once; d_gene: .; j_gene: TRBJ1-6; v_gene: TRBV6-5; CDR3nt: TGTGCCAGCTCCGCCAGCGGAGGGAATTCACCCCTCCACTTT; CDR3aa: CASSASGGNSPLHF
abundance: once; d_gene: TRBD1; j_gene: TRBJ1-2; v_gene: TRBV28; CDR3nt: TGTGCCAGCGGACTGGGACAGGGGCTGAATGGCTACACCTTC; CDR3aa: CASGLGQGLNGYTF
abundance: .; d_gene: .; j_gene: TRBJ2-5; v_gene: TRBV7-3; CDR3nt: TGTGCCAGCAGCTTCGGACCAGGGGAGACCCAGTACTTC; CDR3aa: CASSFGPGETQYF
abundance: .; d_gene: .; j_gene: TRBJ2-1; v_gene: TRBV7-9; CDR3nt: TGTGCCAGCAGCTCCGGACAGTGGAGCAATGAGCAGTTCTTC; CDR3aa: CASSSGQWSNEQFF
abundance: .; d_gene: TRBD2; j_gene: TRBJ2-5; v_gene: TRBV10-2; CDR3nt: TGCGCCAGCAGTTATCTAGCGGGGGTAGGGGAGACCCAGTACTTC; CDR3aa: CASSYLAGVGETQYF
abundance: .; d_gene: .; j_gene: TRBJ2-7; v_gene: TRBV11-2; CDR3nt: TGTGCCAGCAGCTTAGAAGCTTATAGCTCCTACGAGCAGTACTTC; CDR3aa: CASSLEAYSSYEQYF
abundance: .; d_gene: .; j_gene: TRBJ1-1; v_gene: TRBV10-1; CDR3nt: TGCGCCAGCACCCGGGAAGCGAACACTGAAGCTTTCTTT; CDR3aa: CASTREANTEAFF
abundance: .; d_gene: .; j_gene: TRBJ2-1; v_gene: TRBV24-1; CDR3nt: TGTGCCACCAGTGACCCCGGGACTGGAGACAATGAGCAGTTCTTC; CDR3aa: CATSDPGTGDNEQFF
abundance: .; d_gene: .; j_gene: TRBJ1-2; v_gene: TRBV6-1; CDR3nt: TGTGCCAGCAGTGATCTTCAGGGGCCAGGCTATGGCTACACCTTC; CDR3aa: CASSDLQGPGYGYTF
abundance: .; d_gene: .; j_gene: TRBJ1-1; v_gene: TRBV9; CDR3nt: TGTGCCAGCAGCGTAGTAGCAGGGAATGCCGAAGCTTTCTTT; CDR3aa: CASSVVAGNAEAFF
abundance: once; d_gene: .; j_gene: TRBJ2-7; v_gene: TRBV14; CDR3nt: TGTGCCAGCAGCCCGTTTCGACTCCCAAATCGGGGCTACGAGCAGTACTTC; CDR3aa: CASSPFRLPNRGYEQYF
abundance: .; d_gene: TRBD1; j_gene: TRBJ1-5; v_gene: TRBV19; CDR3nt: TGTGCCAGTACCCCCGGGACAGGGGGCGGTGCTCAGCCCCAGCATTTT; CDR3aa: CASTPGTGGGAQPQHF
abundance: .; d_gene: TRBD2; j_gene: TRBJ2-2; v_gene: TRBV28; CDR3nt: TGTGCCAGCAGCTCCGGACTAGCGGGAAGGACCGGGGAGCTGTTTTTT; CDR3aa: CASSSGLAGRTGELFF
abundance: .; d_gene: TRBD1; j_gene: TRBJ2-6; v_gene: TRBV6-2/TRBV6-3; CDR3nt: TGTGCCAGCAGTTACCTTAGACAGGGCAGCTCTGGGGCCAACGTCCTGACTTTC; CDR3aa: CASSYLRQGSSGANVLTF
abundance: .; d_gene: TRBD2; j_gene: TRBJ2-7; v_gene: TRBV5-1; CDR3nt: TGCGCCAGCAGAGCGGGAGACGAGCAGTACTTC; CDR3aa: CASRAGDEQYF
abundance: .; d_gene: TRBD1; j_gene: TRBJ2-5; v_gene: TRBV4-3; CDR3nt: TGCGCCAGCAGCCAAGAATCCTCGGGGACAGGGAAGACCCAGTACTTC; CDR3aa: CASSQESSGTGKTQYF
abundance: .; d_gene: .; j_gene: TRBJ2-5; v_gene: TRBV6-5; CDR3nt: TGTGCCAGCAGCCGCGGGATGGGAGAGACCCAGTACTTC; CDR3aa: CASSRGMGETQYF
abundance: .; d_gene: .; j_gene: TRBJ2-7; v_gene: TRBV19; CDR3nt: TGTGCCAGTAGTATCTTTTATACGACAGTGAGCTCCTACGAGCAGTACTTC; CDR3aa: CASSIFYTTVSSYEQYF
abundance: .; d_gene: TRBD1; j_gene: TRBJ2-1; v_gene: TRBV5-4; CDR3nt: TGTGCCAGCACAACCAGGGGGCGCTTAAATGAGCAGTTCTTC; CDR3aa: CASTTRGRLNEQFF
abundance: .; d_gene: TRBD1; j_gene: TRBJ1-3; v_gene: TRBV4-2; CDR3nt: TGTGCCAGCAGCCAAGGGGCAGGGGGAAGTTCTGGAAACACCATATATTTT; CDR3aa: CASSQGAGGSSGNTIYF
abundance: .; d_gene: .; j_gene: TRBJ2-4; v_gene: TRBV5-4; CDR3nt: TGTGCCAGCAGCGCCAGGGGACGGGAGTACTTC; CDR3aa: CASSARGREYF
abundance: once; d_gene: TRBD1; j_gene: TRBJ1-2; v_gene: TRBV28; CDR3nt: TGTGCCAGCAGTTTGACAGGGGTTGGCTACACCTTC; CDR3aa: CASSLTGVGYTF
abundance: .; d_gene: TRBD1; j_gene: TRBJ2-6; v_gene: TRBV5-6; CDR3nt: TGTGCCAGCAGCTCGGCAGGGGGCGCTGGGGCCAACGTCCTGACTTTC; CDR3aa: CASSSAGGAGANVLTF
abundance: .; d_gene: .; j_gene: TRBJ2-1; v_gene: TRBV6-2/TRBV6-3; CDR3nt: TGTGCCAGCAGTTATGAGCAGGGGGGCTACAATGAGCAGTTCTTC; CDR3aa: CASSYEQGGYNEQFF
abundance: .; d_gene: .; j_gene: TRBJ2-1; v_gene: TRBV5-4; CDR3nt: TGTGCCAGCAGCTCCAAAGGAGGCTCCTACAATGAGCAGTTCTTC; CDR3aa: CASSSKGGSYNEQFF
abundance: .; d_gene: .; j_gene: TRBJ1-5; v_gene: TRBV28; CDR3nt: TGTGCCAGCAGTTTCCAGTCCAGCAATCAGCCCCAGCATTTT; CDR3aa: CASSFQSSNQPQHF
abundance: .; d_gene: TRBD1; j_gene: TRBJ2-5; v_gene: TRBV11-2; CDR3nt: TGTGCCAGCAGCTCCCAAGCAGGGGGTGGGGAGACCCAGTACTTC; CDR3aa: CASSSQAGGGETQYF